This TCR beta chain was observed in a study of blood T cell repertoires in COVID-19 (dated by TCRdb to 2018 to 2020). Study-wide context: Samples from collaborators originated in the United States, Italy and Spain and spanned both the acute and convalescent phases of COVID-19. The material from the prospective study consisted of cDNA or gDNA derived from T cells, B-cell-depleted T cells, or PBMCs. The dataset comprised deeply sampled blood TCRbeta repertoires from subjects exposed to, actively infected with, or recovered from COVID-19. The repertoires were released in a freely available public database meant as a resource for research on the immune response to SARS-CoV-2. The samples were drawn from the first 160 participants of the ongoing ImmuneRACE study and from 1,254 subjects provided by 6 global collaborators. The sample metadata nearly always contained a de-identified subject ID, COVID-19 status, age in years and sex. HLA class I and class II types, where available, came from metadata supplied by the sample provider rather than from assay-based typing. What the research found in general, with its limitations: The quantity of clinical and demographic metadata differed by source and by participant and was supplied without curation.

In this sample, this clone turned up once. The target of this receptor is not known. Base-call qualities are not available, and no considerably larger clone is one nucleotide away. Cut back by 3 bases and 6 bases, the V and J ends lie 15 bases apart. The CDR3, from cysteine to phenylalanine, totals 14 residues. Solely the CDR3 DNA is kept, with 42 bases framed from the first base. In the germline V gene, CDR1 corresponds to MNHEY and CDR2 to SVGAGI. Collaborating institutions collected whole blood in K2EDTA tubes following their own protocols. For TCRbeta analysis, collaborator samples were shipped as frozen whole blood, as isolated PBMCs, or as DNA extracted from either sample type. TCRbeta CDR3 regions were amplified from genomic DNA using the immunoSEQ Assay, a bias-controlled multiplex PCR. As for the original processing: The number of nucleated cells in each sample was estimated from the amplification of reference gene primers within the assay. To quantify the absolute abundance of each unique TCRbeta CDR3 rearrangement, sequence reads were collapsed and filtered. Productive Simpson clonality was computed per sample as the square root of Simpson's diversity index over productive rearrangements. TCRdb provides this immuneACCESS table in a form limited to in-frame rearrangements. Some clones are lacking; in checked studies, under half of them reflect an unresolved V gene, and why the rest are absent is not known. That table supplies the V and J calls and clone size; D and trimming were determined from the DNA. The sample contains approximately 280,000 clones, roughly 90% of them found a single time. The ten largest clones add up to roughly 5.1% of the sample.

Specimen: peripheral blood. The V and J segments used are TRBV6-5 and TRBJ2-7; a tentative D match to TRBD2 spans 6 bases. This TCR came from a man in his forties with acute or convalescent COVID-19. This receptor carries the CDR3 CASSYQVLGGEQYF. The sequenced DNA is TGTGCCAGCAGTTATCAGGTGCTCGGGGGCGAGCAGTACTTC.